One T cell receptor beta chain is described in this entry. Its antigen is unknown. These data originate in a study of naive and memory T cell subsets. Both TRBC1 and TRBC2 were covered by a beta constant-region primer of two equimolar oligonucleotides. Nested alpha and beta constant-region primers with the SP2 primer drove four PCR rounds on ligated cDNA. An oligonucleotide with the SP2 primer and a 12-nucleotide UMI was ligated to the cDNA 3' end. From the UMI-ligation and nested PCR reads, TCRdb called clonotypes with MiXCR, one entry per CDR3 protein. The data hold some 80,000 distinct CDR3 sequences, with 9% observed a single time. Study-wide findings and caveats: Naive repertoires, especially CD8, held a few larger clonotypes, possibly memory cells re-expressing CD45RA.

The CDR3 runs to 16 residues. The V gene's germline CDR1 is MNHEY and CDR2 SMNVEV (reference sequence). Trimming removed 3 bases from V and 0 bases from J, with 14 bases in between. The receptor's source is a human donor in good health. The V and J genes are TRBV27 and TRBJ1-2; weak D call: TRBD1 (6 bases). The sequenced sample consisted of naive CD8+ T cells from blood. DNA of the CDR3: TGTGCCAGCAGTTTTACAGGGTGGGCATCTAACTATGGCTACACCTTC. This translates into CASSFTGWASNYGYTF.